The entry below describes one TCR beta chain. It lacks a known antigen. Base qualities are not provided; no much larger clone lies one nucleotide away. The data originate from a study of blood T cell repertoires in COVID-19 (dated by TCRdb to 2018 to 2021). For the wider study: Samples from collaborators originated in the United States, Italy and Spain and spanned both the acute and convalescent phases of COVID-19. The repertoires were released in a freely available public database intended as a resource for research on the immune response to SARS-CoV-2. Where available, HLA class I and class II types were taken from metadata supplied by the sample provider and were not determined by assay-based typing. The prospective study material was composed of cDNA or gDNA derived from T cells, B-cell-depleted T cells, or PBMCs. The samples were drawn from two sources: the first 160 participants of the ongoing ImmuneRACE study, and 1,000 to 1,500 subjects contributed by 6 global collaborators. A de-identified subject ID, COVID-19 status, age in years and sex were almost always included in the sample metadata. Deeply sampled blood TCRbeta repertoires from subjects exposed to, actively infected with, or recovered from COVID-19 were included in the dataset.

The immunoSEQ Assay, a bias-controlled multiplex PCR, was used to amplify TCRbeta CDR3 regions from genomic DNA. The original methods were these. Within the assay, amplification of reference gene primers was used to estimate how many nucleated cells each sample contained. To quantify the absolute abundance of each unique TCRbeta CDR3 rearrangement, sequence reads were collapsed and filtered. For each sample, productive Simpson clonality was calculated by taking the square root of Simpson's diversity index across productive rearrangements. What TCRdb holds here is the immuneACCESS table cut down to in-frame rearrangements. Part of the clones is not present; checked against another copy, under half of the missing clones reflect an unresolved V gene, and the others are unexplained. The V and J calls and clone size come from that table; D and trimming were worked out from the DNA. The sample includes about 90,000 clones, with around 89% observed a single time. The top ten clones comprise around 2.8% of the sample.

In Seattle, one collaborating source enrolled patients while the infection was active and tracked those patients longitudinally over the course of disease. Whole blood was collected in K2EDTA tubes by collaborating institutions according to the institutions' own protocols. Collaborator samples were shipped for TCRbeta analysis as frozen whole blood, isolated PBMCs, or DNA extracted from either sample type. Summary of the overall study and its limitations: How much clinical and demographic metadata was included differed by source and by participant, and the metadata was provided uncurated.

This TCR derives from a man aged 50 or older with COVID-19, enrolled during active disease. Sequencing was carried out using peripheral blood.

The CDR3 corresponds to CASSSTYSGYTF. Read as DNA, the sequence is TGTGCCAGCAGCTCAACCTATTCTGGCTACACCTTC. Recombination linked TRBV11-1 to TRBJ1-2, with the D segment identity uncertain. V loses 4 bases of germline sequence and J loses 7 bases, and the interval between the two ends is 10 bases. CDR3 length: 12 amino acids, cysteine to phenylalanine. Only the CDR3 DNA stays, 36 bases, in frame from base 1. CDR1 is given as SGHAT and CDR2 as FQDESV, both from the germline V gene (reference sequence).